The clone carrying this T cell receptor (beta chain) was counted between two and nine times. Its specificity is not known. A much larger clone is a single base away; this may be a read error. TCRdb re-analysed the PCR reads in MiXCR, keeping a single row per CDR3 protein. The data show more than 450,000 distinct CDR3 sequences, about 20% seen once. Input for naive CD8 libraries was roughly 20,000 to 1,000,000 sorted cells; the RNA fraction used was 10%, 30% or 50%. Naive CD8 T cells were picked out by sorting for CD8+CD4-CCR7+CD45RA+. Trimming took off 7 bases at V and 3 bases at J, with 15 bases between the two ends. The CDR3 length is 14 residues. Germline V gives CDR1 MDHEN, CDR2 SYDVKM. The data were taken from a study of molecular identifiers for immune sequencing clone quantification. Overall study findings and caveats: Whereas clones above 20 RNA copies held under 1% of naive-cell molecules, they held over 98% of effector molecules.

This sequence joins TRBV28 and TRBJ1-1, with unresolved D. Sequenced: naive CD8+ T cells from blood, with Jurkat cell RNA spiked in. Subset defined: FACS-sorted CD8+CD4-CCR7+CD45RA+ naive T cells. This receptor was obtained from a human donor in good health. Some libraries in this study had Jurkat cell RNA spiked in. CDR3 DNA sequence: TGTGCCAGCAACCGAGAGACCGACGACACTGAAGCTTTCTTT. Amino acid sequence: CASNRETDDTEAFF.